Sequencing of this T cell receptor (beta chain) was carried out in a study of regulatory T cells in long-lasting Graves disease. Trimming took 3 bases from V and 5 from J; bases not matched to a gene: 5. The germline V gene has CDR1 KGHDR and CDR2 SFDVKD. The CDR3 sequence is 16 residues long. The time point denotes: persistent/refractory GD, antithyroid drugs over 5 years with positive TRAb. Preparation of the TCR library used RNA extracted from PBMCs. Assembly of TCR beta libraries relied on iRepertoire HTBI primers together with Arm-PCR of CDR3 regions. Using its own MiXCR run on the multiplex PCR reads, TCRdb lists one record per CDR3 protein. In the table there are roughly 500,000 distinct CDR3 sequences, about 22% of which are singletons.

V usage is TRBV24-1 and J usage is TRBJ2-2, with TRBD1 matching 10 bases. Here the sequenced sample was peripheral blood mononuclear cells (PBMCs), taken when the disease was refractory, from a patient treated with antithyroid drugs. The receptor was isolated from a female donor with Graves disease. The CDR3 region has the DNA TGTGCCACCAGTGATCCCGACAGGGGGCTTACCGGGGAGCTGTTTTTT. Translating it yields CATSDPDRGLTGELFF.